This T cell receptor beta chain was identified in a study of T-cell reconstitution after alpha-beta-depleted transplantation in children. The CDR3 runs to 16 residues. The ends lost 8 bases at V and 0 bases at J; junction bases unmatched: 7. CDR1 LNHNV and CDR2 YYDKDF come from the germline V gene (reference sequence). This clonotype has a handful of counts. What it recognizes is unknown. Broader study findings: One year after transplant, T-cell counts and diversity came mostly from newly produced T cells. The origin of alpha-beta T cells about two months after transplant was reportedly several hundred expanded graft clones. For some patients, TCRbeta diversity was high at day 60 because of recipient T cells and thymic progenitors that survived.

Unique molecular identifiers were incorporated during preparation of the TCRbeta library. TCRdb itself ran the PCR reads through MiXCR, one entry per CDR3 protein. The profile shows nearly 350,000 distinct CDR3 sequences, roughly 15% of them singletons. The specimen comprised PBMCs, mostly from graft donor cells, sampled 360 days after TCRalphabeta/CD19-depleted stem cell transplant. The chain uses TRBV15 and TRBJ2-1, with 10 nucleotides matching TRBD2. The clonotype originates from a male patient between 2 and 10 years old who had a stem cell transplant for acute lymphoblastic leukemia, so the T cells may come from the graft donor. The CDR3 bases are TGTGCCACCCAAGGACTAGCGGAGAGCTCCTACAATGAGCAGTTCTTC. The encoded protein is CATQGLAESSYNEQFF.